The 6 T cell receptor beta chains reported below all come from one sample, sequenced in a study of cytomegalovirus exposure and HLA in healthy donors. It was with 60 Vbeta and 13 Jbeta primers that the PCR ran. Produced via immunoSEQ multiplex PCR; TCRdb's table is partial and in-frame only. The repertoire holds hundreds of thousands of clones, with 75% to 90% as singletons. Source material: PBMCs. The source is a boy between 2 and 10 years old in good health and CMV-seronegative.

This clone was seen once. The chain has TRBV11-2 and TRBJ2-2; no reliable D call. Germline V gene sequence: CDR1 SGHAT, CDR2 FQNNGV. This CDR3 has 10 residues. V dropped 10 bases and J dropped 8 bases, with 8 bases sitting between them. The CDR3 region is CAIRSGELFF. CDR3 in DNA: TGTGCCATCCGGTCAGGGGAGCTGTTTTTT.

The rearrangement links TRBV18 to TRBJ2-5, with D hard to call. The J call may be wrong; the DNA end is better matched by TRBJ2-7. The CDR3 contains 12 residues. The V gene's germline CDR1 is KGHSH and CDR2 LQKENI. The CDR3 sequence: CASSPRAYEQYF. CDR3 coding DNA: TGTGCCAGCTCACCACGCGCCTACGAGCAGTACTTC.

The J gene is TRBJ2-7, the V gene TRBV28; TRBD1 matches 8 bases. V gave up 4 bases and J gave up 6 bases; unmatched junction bases: 11. From germline, CDR1 is MDHEN and CDR2 SYDVKM. The CDR3 totals 15 residues. The CDR3 protein is CASSSQGATLSEQYF. CDR3 nucleotide sequence: TGTGCCAGCAGTTCCCAGGGGGCGACTCTTTCCGAGCAGTACTTC.

The gene calls are TRBV19 and TRBJ1-2; tentative D call: TRBD1 (6 bases). The CDR3 consists of 17 residues. Trimming shortened V by 5 bases and J by 3 bases, and 22 bases separated the two germline ends. Germline V lookup: CDR1 LNHDA, CDR2 SQIVND (reference sequence). CDR3 residues: CASSFAGVPGHHYGYTF. The DNA for the CDR3 is TGTGCCAGTAGTTTCGCAGGGGTACCGGGACACCACTATGGCTACACCTTC.

The chain carries TRBV5-6 and TRBJ1-2; a weak D match, TRBD1 (5 bases). CDR3 length: 14 amino acids. V was cut by 1 base and J by 0 bases, with 7 bases left in between. Germline V gene sequence: CDR1 SGHDT, CDR2 YYEEEE. The CDR3 region has the DNA TGTGCCAGCAGCTTGTCGGACACTAACTATGGCTACACCTTC. This encodes CASSLSDTNYGYTF. The complete variable domain, with remaining parts taken from reference TRBV5-6 and TRBJ1-2, reads DAGVTQSPTHLIKTRGQQVTLRCSPKSGHDTVSWYQQALGQGPQFIFQYYEEEERQRGNFPDRFSGHQFPNYSSELNVNALLLGDSALYLCASSLSDTNYGYTFGSGTRLTVV.

In its sample, this clone was seen a few times. The chain carries TRBV6-6 and TRBJ1-5; possibly TRBD1 for D (6 bases). Looked up from germline, CDR1 is MNHNY and CDR2 is SVGAGI (reference sequence). The ends were cut back, 6 bases at V and 0 bases at J, with 12 bases in the middle. This CDR3 spans 15 amino acids. The CDR3: CASRGGTFSNQPQHF. CDR3 DNA: TGTGCCAGCAGGGGGGGGACATTTAGCAATCAGCCCCAGCATTTT.